The 10 T cell receptor beta chains below all came from one sample that was sequenced in a study of cytomegalovirus exposure and HLA in healthy donors. PCR involved 60 Vbeta and 13 Jbeta primers. The table came from immunoSEQ multiplex PCR; TCRdb's copy has only in-frame clones and leaves some out. In the table there are approximately 170,000 clones, approximately 80% of which are singletons. The source material was PBMCs. The source is a male donor in good health and CMV-seronegative.

The rearrangement uses TRBV19 and TRBJ1-5; maybe TRBD1 (6 bases). The length of the CDR3 is 15 residues. Trimming removed 4 bases from V and 6 bases from J, with 16 bases in between. The germline V gene has CDR1 LNHDA and CDR2 SQIVND (reference sequence). The CDR3 is CASSTTEQGFQPQHF. CDR3 DNA: TGTGCCAGTAGTACAACCGAACAGGGATTTCAGCCCCAGCATTTT.

This sequence joins TRBV4-1 and TRBJ2-7, with a weak D call TRBD2 (7 bases). Germline CDR1 and CDR2: MGHRA and YSYEKL. CDR3 length: 15 amino acids. Trimming took off 4 bases at V and 5 bases at J, with 18 bases between the two ends. The CDR3 bases are TGCGCCAGCAGCCCTCCTGGGGGGGCGTTGGACGAGCAGTACTTC. It yields the protein CASSPPGGALDEQYF.

The chain has TRBV19 and TRBJ1-5; D unresolved. This CDR3 region has 11 residues. Trimming left V 9 bases short and J 3 bases short, with 6 bases between. Germline assignment: CDR1 LNHDA and CDR2 SQIVND (reference sequence). This chain's CDR3 is CARRNNQPQHF. The CDR3 bases are TGTGCCAGGAGGAACAATCAGCCCCAGCATTTT.

This clone was recorded a few times. This chain uses TRBV4-3 with TRBJ2-3, with a tentative D call TRBD2 (6 bases). The CDR3 extends over 16 amino acids. From germline, CDR1 is LGHNA and CDR2 YSLEER. The V end lost 1 base, the J end lost 6 bases, and 17 bases lay between the germline ends. CDR3 protein: CASSQAMWGERDTQYF. The CDR3 DNA sequence: TGCGCCAGCAGCCAAGCAATGTGGGGGGAACGCGATACGCAGTATTTT.

This clone was found once. CDR3 in DNA: TGCGCCAGCAGCACTCGACTAGCATCCACCTACAATGAGCAGTTCTTC. Translated, it gives CASSTRLASTYNEQFF. The chain has TRBV5-1 and TRBJ2-1; 7 positions match TRBD2. Trimming took 4 bases from V and 2 from J; bases not matched to a gene: 9. Germline assignment: CDR1 SGHRS and CDR2 YFSETQ. There are 16 residues in the CDR3.

V is TRBV9 and J is TRBJ2-3; unclear D gene. Per germline, CDR1 SGDLS and CDR2 YYNGEE. V was cut by 0 bases and J by 0 bases, with 5 bases left in between. CDR3 length: 14 residues. Here the CDR3 reads CASSVESSTDTQYF. The CDR3 DNA follows: TGTGCCAGCAGCGTAGAATCAAGCACAGATACGCAGTATTTT.

This chain uses TRBV28 with TRBJ1-5; perhaps TRBD1 as D (5 bases). Germline-derived CDR1 and CDR2 are MDHEN and SYDVKM. This CDR3 comprises 17 residues. V lost 4 bases, J lost 1 base, and 17 bases lay in between. CDR3 protein: CASSSPAGGESNQPQHF. The CDR3 DNA follows: TGTGCCAGCAGTTCCCCGGCCGGAGGGGAGAGCAATCAGCCCCAGCATTTT.

J is TRBJ2-7 and V is TRBV18; D is possibly TRBD1 (6 bases). CDR3 length: 14 residues. Germline CDR1 reads KGHSH; CDR2 reads LQKENI. The germline V and J ends were trimmed by 2 bases and 5 bases, with 13 bases remaining between them. The CDR3 region is CASSPRSGVNEQYF. The CDR3 coding sequence is TGTGCCAGCTCACCAAGGTCAGGGGTAAACGAGCAGTACTTC. The variable domain in full, completed from reference TRBV18 and TRBJ2-7, reads NAGVMQNPRHLVRRRGQEARLRCSPMKGHSHVYWYRQLPEEGLKFMVYLQKENIIDESGMPKERFSAEFPKEGPSILRIQQVVRGDSAAYFCASSPRSGVNEQYFGPGTRLTVT.

The chain uses TRBV25-1 and TRBJ2-3; the D gene is possibly TRBD2 (7 bases). Germline values: CDR1 MGHDK, CDR2 SYGVNS. Deletions cut 2 bases from V and 2 bases from J, with 14 bases between. The CDR3 is 16 residues long. This chain's CDR3 is CASSETRGGFTDTQYF. The CDR3, as DNA: TGTGCCAGCAGTGAAACGAGGGGGGGATTCACAGATACGCAGTATTTT.

The chain employs TRBV28 and TRBJ2-3; 8 bases fit TRBD2. Germline CDR1 is MDHEN and CDR2 is SYDVKM. This CDR3 is built from 15 residues. Losses at the gene ends were 8 bases for V and 9 bases for J; bases not matched to a gene: 16. Written as DNA, the CDR3 is TGTGCCAGCGGACCGGGACTAGGAAAATGGGGGACGCAGTATTTT. Its protein is CASGPGLGKWGTQYF.